The sequence of this T cell receptor (beta chain) was determined in a study of blood T cell repertoires in COVID-19. Libraries were prepared by immunoSEQ multiplex PCR; TCRdb keeps only in-frame clonotypes and omits some of them. The data show a few hundred thousand clones, under 85% seen once. This clone was counted a few times. The V gene lost 0 bases and the J gene lost 4 bases, with 12 bases spanning the gap. The CDR3 sequence is 15 residues long. Looked up from germline, CDR1 is LNHNV and CDR2 is YYDKDF (reference sequence). The TCR was taken from a woman aged 45-65 years who had recovered from COVID-19. The chain couples TRBV15 to TRBJ2-5, with no clear D. Sequencing was performed on PBMCs or T cells enriched from blood (not recorded which). The DNA of the CDR3 is TGTGCCACCAGCAGAGAGTCGAGAATCGGAGAGACCCAGTACTTC. Amino acid sequence: CATSRESRIGETQYF. The whole variable domain, filled in from reference TRBV15 and TRBJ2-5, reads DAMVIQNPRYQVTQFGKPVTLSCSQTLNHNVMYWYQQKSSQAPKLLFHYYDKDFNNEADTPDNFQSRRPNTSFCFLDIRSPGLGDTAMYLCATSRESRIGETQYFGPGTRLLVL.